This entry features one T cell receptor beta chain sequence. No antigen is known for it. The CDR3 runs 12 residues. V dropped 0 bases and J dropped 6 bases, with 5 bases sitting between them. Germline V gene data show CDR1 as KGHSH and CDR2 as LQKENI. The source of the sample is a study of cytomegalovirus exposure and HLA in healthy donors. Whole-study results and caveats: According to an earlier analysis, most TCR beta V segments yielded productive rearrangements about 87% or about 30% of the time. Rare TCR sequences dominated, though some public TCRs recurred in many donors. It was shown in a later analysis that HLA-associated TCR beta chains were more clonally expanded than other, equally common chains. TCR beta sequences numbering under 20,000 were associated with HLA alleles at 0.05 false discovery rate in a later analysis.

The study ran its PCR with 60 Vbeta and 13 Jbeta primers. Profiling relied on immunoSEQ multiplex PCR, and the TCRdb table lists in-frame clones only, not all of them. The table lists approximately 190,000 clones, roughly 80% of them singletons. The clonotype comes from a boy aged 10-17 years in good health and CMV-seronegative. Sample: PBMCs. The chain employs TRBV18 and TRBJ1-2, with D uncertain. CDR3 nucleotides: TGTGCCAGCTCACCACCGGGCCATGGCTACACCTTC. Translating it yields CASSPPGHGYTF.